The 26 T cell receptor beta chains below come from one sample, sequenced in a study of blood T cell repertoires in COVID-19. Data came from immunoSEQ multiplex PCR; TCRdb stores just in-frame clones and leaves some out. The repertoire includes a few hundred thousand clones, around 91% of them detected once, and 1.5% to 2% sits in the top ten. The sequencing sample was made of PBMCs or T cells enriched from blood (not recorded which). The receptors shown here come from a woman in her late teens or twenties with acute COVID-19.

The V and J genes are TRBV2 and TRBJ1-5; no clear D gene. The CDR3 sequence is 15 residues long. With 3 bases removed from V and 0 bases from J, the gap between germline ends came to 9 bases. The germline V gene has CDR1 SNHLY and CDR2 FYNNEI. The CDR3 DNA reads TGTGCCAGCAGTGAGGAGGGCTATAGCAATCAGCCCCAGCATTTT. The encoded protein is CASSEEGYSNQPQHF.

Concerning this clone: In the same sample, other DNA sequences code for this CDR3. The genes are TRBV7-2 and TRBJ2-3, with 12 bases that match TRBD2. The germline gives CDR1 SGHTA, CDR2 FQGNSA. This CDR3 region has 17 residues. V was pared by 1 base and J by 0 bases, with 2 bases of the junction left unmatched. Here the CDR3 DNA reads TGTGCCAGCAGCTTAGTCGGGACTAGCGGGAGCACAGATACGCAGTATTTT. It encodes CASSLVGTSGSTDTQYF. Full variable domain (rest looked up from reference TRBV7-2 and TRBJ2-3): GAGVSQSPSNKVTEKGKDVELRCDPISGHTALYWYRQSLGQGLEFLIYFQGNSAPDKSGLPSDRFSAERTGGSVSTLTIQRTQQEDSAVYLCASSLVGTSGSTDTQYFGPGTRLTVL.

The chain combines TRBV7-9 with TRBJ2-7; weak D call: TRBD1 (6 bases). The germline gives CDR1 SEHNR, CDR2 FQNEAQ (reference sequence). The CDR3 runs 14 residues. V lost 5 bases, J lost 1 base, and 12 bases lay in between. The CDR3 here is CASSPRTVSYEQYF. Written as DNA, the CDR3 is TGTGCCAGCAGCCCCCGGACAGTGTCCTACGAGCAGTACTTC. The full variable domain, rest sourced from reference TRBV7-9 and TRBJ2-7, is DTGVSQNPRHKITKRGQNVTFRCDPISEHNRLYWYRQTLGQGPEFLTYFQNEAQLEKSRLLSDRFSAERPKGSFSTLEIQRTEQGDSAMYLCASSPRTVSYEQYFGPGTRLTVT.

The CDR3 coding sequence is TGTGCCAGCAGCCAAGGGACTAGCGGGAGTTTGGGCGGCAACGAGCAGTACTTC. It encodes CASSQGTSGSLGGNEQYF. The rearrangement joins TRBV3-1 (or the pseudogene TRBV3-2) to TRBJ2-7; 13 positions agree with TRBD2. V lost 1 base and J lost 5; bases outside the gene matches: 11. This CDR3 has 18 amino acids. Germline V CDR1 and CDR2: LGHDT, YNNKEL (reference sequence).

The V call is TRBV2, the J call TRBJ1-2; D call uncertain. The germline gives CDR1 SNHLY, CDR2 FYNNEI. The CDR3 length is 12 residues. Deletions cut 8 bases from V and 6 bases from J, with 13 bases between. CDR3 DNA: TGTGCCAGCGTCCGGGAGGGAGATGGCTACACCTTC. It specifies CASVREGDGYTF. The full variable domain, completed using reference TRBV2 and TRBJ1-2, is EPEVTQTPSHQVTQMGQEVILRCVPISNHLYFYWYRQILGQKVEFLVSFYNNEISEKSEIFDDQFSVERPDGSNFTLKIRSTKLEDSAMYFCASVREGDGYTFGSGTRLTVV.

V and J are TRBV6-1 and TRBJ2-1; possible D gene TRBD1, 5 bases. The CDR3 covers 12 residues. Germline CDR1 MNHNS, CDR2 SASEGT. The V gene lost 2 bases and the J gene lost 7 bases, with 6 bases spanning the gap. The DNA for the CDR3 is TGTGCCAGCAGTGAACAGGGAAATGAGCAGTTCTTC. It specifies CASSEQGNEQFF.

The rearrangement uses TRBV30 and TRBJ2-7; D is unresolved. This CDR3 is 13 amino acids long. Germline CDR1 GTSNPN, CDR2 SVGIG (reference sequence). V shed 1 base and J shed 2 bases, with 9 bases lying between them. CDR3 region: CAWSGRATYEQYF. CDR3 nucleotides: TGTGCCTGGAGTGGTCGAGCGACCTACGAGCAGTACTTC.

The chain joins TRBV7-8 to TRBJ2-7; D is perhaps TRBD1 (6 bases). Trimming cost V 0 bases and J 4 bases, with 28 bases left between them. This CDR3 contains 20 residues. Germline V gene sequence: CDR1 SGHVS, CDR2 FQNEAQ. The CDR3 spells CASSLALVFSYRARGYEQYF. The DNA for the CDR3 is TGTGCCAGCAGCTTAGCGTTAGTATTTAGCTACCGAGCCAGGGGATACGAGCAGTACTTC. The full variable domain, rest sourced from reference TRBV7-8 and TRBJ2-7, is GAGVSQSPRYKVAKRGQDVALRCDPISGHVSLFWYQQALGQGPEFLTYFQNEAQLDKSGLPSDRFFAERPEGSVSTLKIQRTQQEDSAVYLCASSLALVFSYRARGYEQYFGPGTRLTVT.

The table lists this clone with a few counts. The gene calls are TRBV5-1 and TRBJ1-2; TRBD1 agrees at 7 bases. The V segment lost 5 bases and the J segment 6 bases; nucleotides outside the gene matches: 7. The CDR3 covers 13 residues. Germline V gene lookup returns CDR1 SGHRS and CDR2 YFSETQ. The CDR3 here is CASSLDTGDGYTF. DNA of the CDR3: TGCGCCAGCAGTCTTGATACAGGGGATGGCTACACCTTC.

The V call is TRBV5-1, the J call TRBJ1-2; possibly TRBD1 for D (6 bases). V lost 6 bases to trimming and J lost 2 bases, with 11 bases between them. This CDR3 comprises 13 residues. Germline-derived CDR1 and CDR2 are SGHRS and YFSETQ. The CDR3 sequence is CASTPGQNYGYTF. The CDR3 DNA sequence: TGCGCCAGCACCCCCGGACAGAACTATGGCTACACCTTC.

The rearrangement joins TRBV14 to TRBJ1-1; no clear D. CDR3 length equals 13 residues. The germline gives CDR1 SGHDN, CDR2 FVKESK. V lost 3 bases and J lost 2, with 7 bases in between. CDR3 region: CASSQGFNTEAFF. The CDR3 DNA sequence: TGTGCCAGCAGCCAGGGCTTTAACACTGAAGCTTTCTTT.

V gene TRBV11-2 combines with J gene TRBJ2-7; no clear D gene. Germline values: CDR1 SGHAT, CDR2 FQNNGV. The CDR3 extends over 15 amino acids. Trimming shortened V by 0 bases and J by 6 bases, and 15 bases separated the two germline ends. Here the CDR3 DNA reads TGTGCCAGCAGCTTAGACCCCTCAGATCGTCGCGAGCAGTACTTC. This sequence encodes CASSLDPSDRREQYF.

The chain's CDR3 is CAWSSGRGGEKLFF. The CDR3 coding sequence is TGTGCCTGGAGTTCGGGAAGGGGAGGTGAAAAACTGTTTTTT. The chain couples TRBV30 to TRBJ1-4, with a possible D match to TRBD1 (5 bases). The CDR3 runs to 14 residues. Germline V lookup: CDR1 GTSNPN, CDR2 SVGIG (reference sequence). Trimming took 2 bases from V and 7 from J, leaving 14 bases between them.

The chain combines TRBV7-9 with TRBJ1-1; the match to TRBD1 covers 7 bases. CDR3 size: 15 residues. The germline V gene has CDR1 SEHNR and CDR2 FQNEAQ (reference sequence). V gave up 3 bases and J gave up 5 bases; unmatched junction bases: 9. CDR3 coding DNA: TGTGCCAGCAGCTTGGGTACAGGGGTGGAGACTGAAGCTTTCTTT. It encodes CASSLGTGVETEAFF.

The chain employs TRBV27 and TRBJ2-1, with TRBD2 matching 16 bases. This CDR3 spans 19 amino acids. Trimming took 4 bases from V and 0 from J; bases not matched to a gene: 6. Germline values: CDR1 MNHEY, CDR2 SMNVEV (reference sequence). CDR3 bases: TGTGCCAGCAGTTCGGGACTAGCGGGAGGGTTGAGCTCCTACAATGAGCAGTTCTTC. Translation gives CASSSGLAGGLSSYNEQFF.

The V and J genes are TRBV2 and TRBJ1-5; D uncertain. V was pared by 9 bases and J by 9 bases, with 15 bases between. The length of the CDR3 is 12 residues. The germline V gene encodes CDR1 SNHLY and CDR2 FYNNEI. Here the CDR3 reads CASLVADGPQHF. The CDR3 coding sequence is TGTGCCAGTCTGGTAGCGGACGGGCCCCAGCATTTT. Full variable domain (missing parts from reference TRBV2 and TRBJ1-5): EPEVTQTPSHQVTQMGQEVILRCVPISNHLYFYWYRQILGQKVEFLVSFYNNEISEKSEIFDDQFSVERPDGSNFTLKIRSTKLEDSAMYFCASLVADGPQHFGDGTRLSIL.

The chain has TRBV7-9 and TRBJ1-4, with D tentatively TRBD1 (5 bases). CDR3 length equals 15 residues. Trimming shortened V by 1 base and J by 8 bases, and 14 bases separated the two germline ends. CDR1 and CDR2 (germline): SEHNR, FQNEAQ (reference sequence). CDR3 residues: CASSLGQTGLEKLFF. CDR3 coding DNA: TGTGCCAGCAGCTTAGGACAGACTGGTTTGGAAAAACTGTTTTTT.

This clone came up once. The CDR3 is CVRSLPRAASGSLADEQFF. CDR3 coding DNA: TGTGTCAGAAGCTTACCCCGCGCCGCTAGCGGGAGTTTGGCCGATGAGCAGTTCTTC. The V gene is TRBV7-5, the J gene TRBJ2-1; no DNA check was done on the table's D call, TRBD2. TRBV7-5 has pseudogene status. The CDR3 is 19 residues long.

CDR3 coding DNA: TGTGCCAGCAGCGCCAACAGGGGCTACACAGATACGCAGTATTTT. As protein: CASSANRGYTDTQYF. J is TRBJ2-3 and V is TRBV11-2; 7 bases fit TRBD1. Germline V lookup: CDR1 SGHAT, CDR2 FQNNGV. The CDR3 covers 15 residues. The V gene end was trimmed by 5 bases and the J gene end by 2 bases; junction bases not matched to a gene: 7.

V and J are TRBV28 and TRBJ1-4; 7 nucleotides line up with TRBD1. V was clipped by 3 bases and J by 4 bases; unmatched bases: 11. This CDR3 is built from 17 residues. The V gene's germline CDR1 is MDHEN and CDR2 SYDVKM. CDR3 loop: CASSLPRQGGLNEKLFF. The CDR3, as DNA: TGTGCCAGCAGTTTGCCCCGACAGGGTGGCCTTAATGAAAAACTGTTTTTT.

V gene TRBV4-1 combines with J gene TRBJ2-5, with a tentative D call TRBD2 (5 bases). The CDR3 consists of 15 residues. Germline V gene data show CDR1 as MGHRA and CDR2 as YSYEKL. V lost 4 bases to trimming and J lost 3 bases, with 15 bases between them. CDR3 amino acids: CASSPETISEETQYF. The DNA of the CDR3 is TGCGCCAGCAGCCCCGAGACTATTTCGGAAGAGACCCAGTACTTC.

The chain is built from TRBV11-2 and TRBJ1-4; a weak D match, TRBD1 (5 bases). Germline CDR1 is SGHAT and CDR2 is FQNNGV. V lost 5 bases and J lost 3, with 10 bases in between. The CDR3 loop spans 14 amino acids. The CDR3 region is CASSDSSSNEKLFF. The CDR3 DNA is TGTGCCAGCAGCGACAGCTCCTCTAATGAAAAACTGTTTTTT. The variable domain in full, with the rest retrieved from reference TRBV11-2 and TRBJ1-4, is EAGVAQSPRYKIIEKRQSVAFWCNPISGHATLYWYQQILGQGPKLLIQFQNNGVVDDSQLPKDRFSAERLKGVDSTLKIQPAKLEDSAVYLCASSDSSSNEKLFFGSGTQLSVL.

The CDR3 spells CASSETAGVRAGGRGEAFF. DNA for the CDR3: TGTGCCAGCAGTGAAACAGCAGGAGTCCGAGCAGGGGGACGGGGTGAAGCTTTCTTT. The chain is built from TRBV6-1 and TRBJ1-1, with 7 bases identical to TRBD1. The CDR3 has 19 amino acids. Germline trimming cut 2 bases from V and 7 bases from J; bases unmatched to any gene: 22. CDR1 is MNHNS and CDR2 is SASEGT in the germline V gene.

The rearrangement links TRBV14 to TRBJ1-1; unclear D gene. This CDR3 contains 13 residues. V lost 4 bases to trimming and J lost 0 bases, with 6 bases between them. Looked up from germline, CDR1 is SGHDN and CDR2 is FVKESK. Here the CDR3 DNA reads TGTGCCAGCAGCCTTTACATGAACACTGAAGCTTTCTTT. Its protein is CASSLYMNTEAFF.

This chain joins TRBV5-1 and TRBJ2-7, with 7 bases lining up with TRBD2. The V gene's germline CDR1 is SGHRS and CDR2 YFSETQ. The CDR3 is 15 residues long. The V and J ends lost 7 bases and 6 bases, in that order; junction bases with no gene match: 16. CDR3 DNA: TGCGCCAGCCGGGTAGCGGGCAGTAAGGTATCCGAGCAGTACTTC. The encoded protein is CASRVAGSKVSEQYF.

The V call is TRBV5-6, the J call TRBJ2-1, with D tentatively TRBD1 (5 bases). CDR1 is SGHDT, CDR2 YYEEEE, per germline. The germline V and J ends were trimmed by 4 bases and 7 bases, with 15 bases remaining between them. The CDR3 is 14 residues long. The CDR3 DNA reads TGTGCCAGCAGCCCAAGTCCCAGGGTAAATGAGCAGTTCTTC. It yields the protein CASSPSPRVNEQFF.